These 17 T cell receptor beta chains originate from one sample sequenced in a study of shared clonotypes between healthy human individuals. Terminally differentiated effector memory CD45RA+ cells were excluded from the naive CD8 cells, which were CD45RO-negative and positively selected for CCR7. Libraries were prepared by immunoSEQ multiplex PCR; TCRdb keeps only in-frame clonotypes and omits some of them. Of roughly 550,000 clones in the sample, over 95% were seen once. Sequencing used naive CD8+ T cells sorted from blood. The receptors here all came from a woman between 25 and 40 years old in good health.

The V call is TRBV6-1, the J call TRBJ2-3, with D perhaps matching TRBD2 (6 bases). The CDR3 covers 15 residues. V was trimmed by 2 bases and J by 1 base, leaving 10 bases between them. Germline V CDR1 and CDR2: MNHNS, SASEGT. CDR3 region: CASSEPRGGTDTQYF. In DNA, the CDR3 is TGTGCCAGCAGTGAACCGCGGGGAGGCACAGATACGCAGTATTTT.

This sequence joins TRBV4-1 and TRBJ2-7; 14 bases are a match to TRBD2. The CDR3 covers 17 residues. Germline V gene data show CDR1 as MGHRA and CDR2 as YSYEKL. J lost 0 bases, V lost 4 bases, and 5 bases had no gene match. CDR3 in amino acids: CASSPGLAGVISYEQYF. CDR3 nucleotide sequence: TGCGCCAGCAGCCCGGGACTAGCGGGAGTTATCTCCTACGAGCAGTACTTC.

V and J are TRBV29-1 and TRBJ2-3, with unresolved D. Trimming shortened V by 2 bases and J by 3 bases, and 18 bases separated the two germline ends. This CDR3 has 16 residues. CDR1 SQVTM and CDR2 ANQGSEA come from the germline V gene. For the CDR3, the DNA is TGCAGCGTTGAATGGTACGGTTCCCAAGAAACAGATACGCAGTATTTT. Protein: CSVEWYGSQETDTQYF.

CDR3 coding DNA: TGTGCCAGCAGTGAAGAACACATCCTAATGAACACTGAAGCTTTCTTT. Translated: CASSEEHILMNTEAFF. V gene TRBV6-1 combines with J gene TRBJ1-1; no clear D gene. V was pared by 1 base and J by 0 bases, with 12 bases between. The germline V gene encodes CDR1 MNHNS and CDR2 SASEGT. This CDR3 is 16 amino acids long.

V gene TRBV14 combines with J gene TRBJ2-1, with 8 bases matching TRBD1. Germline assignment: CDR1 SGHDN and CDR2 FVKESK. The CDR3 runs to 14 residues. Trimming removed 4 bases from V and 3 bases from J; junction bases left unmatched: 2. CDR3 sequence (DNA): TGTGCCAGCAGCCTTGGACAGGGCTACAATGAGCAGTTCTTC. As protein: CASSLGQGYNEQFF.

V gene TRBV29-1 combines with J gene TRBJ2-5, with TRBD2 matching over 10 bases. The germline gives CDR1 SQVTM, CDR2 ANQGSEA. This CDR3 is built from 17 residues. Losses at the gene ends were 6 bases for V and 4 bases for J; bases not matched to a gene: 17. The CDR3 here is CSVAAPAGGPVPETQYF. The DNA for the CDR3 is TGCAGCGTAGCAGCTCCAGCGGGAGGGCCCGTCCCAGAGACCCAGTACTTC.

The J gene is TRBJ2-1, the V gene TRBV7-8; D may be TRBD1 (6 bases). Between the trimmed V and J ends, which lost 3 bases and 4 bases, there was a span of 10 bases. Germline V gives CDR1 SGHVS, CDR2 FQNEAQ. The CDR3 runs 14 residues. The CDR3 region is CASSLPGQYNEQFF. CDR3 sequence (DNA): TGTGCCAGCAGCTTGCCCGGACAGTACAATGAGCAGTTCTTC.

This clone was counted a single time. The chain recombines TRBV7-6 with TRBJ2-7; weak D call: TRBD1 (5 bases). The CDR3 consists of 15 residues. Trimming removed 5 bases at V and 4 bases at J, with 18 bases between. Germline CDR1 SGHVS, CDR2 FNYEAQ. The CDR3 nucleotides are TGTGCCAGCAGCCCCGGCCAGGGAAACGGGTACGAGCAGTACTTC. It codes for CASSPGQGNGYEQYF. The whole variable domain, filled in from reference TRBV7-6 and TRBJ2-7, reads GAGVSQSPRYKVTKRGQDVALRCDPISGHVSLYWYRQALGQGPEFLTYFNYEAQQDKSGLPNDRFSAERPEGSISTLTIQRTEQRDSAMYRCASSPGQGNGYEQYFGPGTRLTVT.

The chain recombines TRBV19 with TRBJ2-3, with D perhaps TRBD1 or TRBD2 (6 bases each). CDR1 is LNHDA, CDR2 SQIVND, per germline (reference sequence). V was cut by 0 bases and J by 0 bases, with 13 bases left in between. This CDR3 is 17 amino acids long. CDR3 region: CASSIDHEGGSTDTQYF. The CDR3 DNA sequence: TGTGCCAGTAGTATAGATCATGAAGGGGGGAGCACAGATACGCAGTATTTT.

This chain uses TRBV25-1 with TRBJ2-2, with D unresolved. CDR1 MGHDK and CDR2 SYGVNS come from the germline V gene. CDR3 size: 10 residues. Trimming removed 3 bases from V and 9 bases from J, with 2 bases in between. In DNA form, the CDR3 reads TGTGCCAGCAGTGACCGGGAGCTGTTTTTT. It yields the protein CASSDRELFF.

The chain links TRBV7-9 to TRBJ2-1; 8 bases align to TRBD1. The CDR3 is made up of 15 amino acids. Germline loops: CDR1 SEHNR, CDR2 FQNEAQ (reference sequence). The V and J ends lost 2 bases and 3 bases, in that order; junction bases with no gene match: 3. CDR3 amino acids: CASSLIGQGYNEQFF. CDR3 in DNA: TGTGCCAGCAGCTTAATCGGACAGGGCTACAATGAGCAGTTCTTC.

This chain joins TRBV7-8 and TRBJ1-1; D unclear. The germline V gene has CDR1 SGHVS and CDR2 FQNEAQ. The CDR3 contains 14 residues. Deletions cut 5 bases from V and 0 bases from J, with 10 bases between. The CDR3 region is CASSAHGMNTEAFF. DNA for the CDR3: TGTGCCAGCAGCGCCCACGGAATGAACACTGAAGCTTTCTTT.

The rearrangement links TRBV7-3 to TRBJ2-2; 8 bases align to TRBD2. The CDR3 is 19 residues long. J lost 5 bases, V lost 1 base, and 15 bases had no gene match. Per germline, CDR1 SGHTA and CDR2 FQGTGA. CDR3 DNA sequence: TGTGCCAGCAGCTTAATGGGTTCTAGCGGGTCCACGGGGACCGGGGAGCTGTTTTTT. The encoded protein is CASSLMGSSGSTGTGELFF.

The chain couples TRBV2 to TRBJ2-2; TRBD1 agrees at 8 bases. The CDR3 runs 19 residues. Trimming removed 4 bases from V and 1 base from J; junction bases left unmatched: 14. CDR1 SNHLY and CDR2 FYNNEI come from the germline V gene. The CDR3 region has the DNA TGTGCCAGCAGTGCCCCTTTAACCGGACAGGGACGGAACACCGGGGAGCTGTTTTTT. Protein product: CASSAPLTGQGRNTGELFF.

The chain has TRBV15 and TRBJ1-5; the D gene is possibly TRBD1 (5 bases). The CDR3 runs 17 residues. Deletions cut 0 bases from V and 2 bases from J, with 14 bases between. Per germline, CDR1 LNHNV and CDR2 YYDKDF (reference sequence). CDR3 sequence reads: CATSRDLGTGGNQPQHF. In DNA, the CDR3 is TGTGCCACCAGCAGAGATCTGGGGACGGGGGGCAATCAGCCCCAGCATTTT.

The chain employs TRBV6-5 and TRBJ2-7; TRBD1 matches at 8 bases. V was pared by 9 bases and J by 1 base, with 5 bases of the junction left unmatched. There are 13 residues in the CDR3. CDR1 is MNHEY, CDR2 SVGAGI, per germline. The CDR3 sequence is CASGGTGSYEQYF. The CDR3 DNA sequence: TGTGCCAGTGGAGGGACAGGATCCTACGAGCAGTACTTC.

The chain combines TRBV13 with TRBJ2-7; weak D call: TRBD2 (6 bases). V gave up 2 bases and J gave up 4 bases, with 9 bases separating them. Germline V gives CDR1 PRHDT, CDR2 FYEKMQ (reference sequence). The CDR3 contains 13 residues. The DNA of the CDR3 is TGTGCCAGCAGCTTACGGGGGAGGTACGAGCAGTACTTC. Protein sequence: CASSLRGRYEQYF.